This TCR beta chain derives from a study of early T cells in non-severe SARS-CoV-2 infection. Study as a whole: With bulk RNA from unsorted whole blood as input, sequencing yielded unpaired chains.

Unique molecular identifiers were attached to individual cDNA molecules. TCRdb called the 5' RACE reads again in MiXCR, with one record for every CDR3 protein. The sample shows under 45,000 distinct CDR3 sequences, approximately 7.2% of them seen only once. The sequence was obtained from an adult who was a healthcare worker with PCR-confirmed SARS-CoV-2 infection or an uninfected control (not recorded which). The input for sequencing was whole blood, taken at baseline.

CDR3 coding DNA: TGTGCCAGCAGCCCCGGGAGGGCGCGAGATGAGCAGTTCTTC. This translates into CASSPGRARDEQFF. The V call is TRBV5-6, the J call TRBJ2-1; TRBD2 matches 8 bases. Trimming cost V 4 bases and J 8 bases; bases outside gene matches: 8. The CDR3 sequence is 14 residues long. Germline lookup yields CDR1 SGHDT and CDR2 YYEEEE.